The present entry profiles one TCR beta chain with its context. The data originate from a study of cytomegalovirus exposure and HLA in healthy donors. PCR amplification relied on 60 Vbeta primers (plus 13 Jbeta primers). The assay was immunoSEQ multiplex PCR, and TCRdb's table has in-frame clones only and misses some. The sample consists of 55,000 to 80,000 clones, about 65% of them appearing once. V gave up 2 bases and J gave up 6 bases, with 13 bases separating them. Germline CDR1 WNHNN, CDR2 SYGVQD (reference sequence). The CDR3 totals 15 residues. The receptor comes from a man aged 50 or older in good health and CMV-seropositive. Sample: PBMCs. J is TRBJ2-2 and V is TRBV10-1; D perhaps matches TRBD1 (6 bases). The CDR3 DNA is TGCGCCAGCAGTGAGGGACAGAGGGCCGCCGGGGAGCTGTTTTTT. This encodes CASSEGQRAAGELFF.